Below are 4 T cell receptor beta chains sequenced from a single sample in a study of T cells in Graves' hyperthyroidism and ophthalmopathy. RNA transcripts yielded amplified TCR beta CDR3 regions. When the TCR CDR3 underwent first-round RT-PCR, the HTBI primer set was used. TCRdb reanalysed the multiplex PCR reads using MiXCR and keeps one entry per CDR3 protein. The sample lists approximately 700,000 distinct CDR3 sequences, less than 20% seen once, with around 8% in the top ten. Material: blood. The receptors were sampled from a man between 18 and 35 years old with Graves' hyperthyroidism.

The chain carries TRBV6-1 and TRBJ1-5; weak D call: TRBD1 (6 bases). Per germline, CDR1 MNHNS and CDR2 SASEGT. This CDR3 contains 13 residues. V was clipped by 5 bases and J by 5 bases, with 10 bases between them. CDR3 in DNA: TGTGCCAGCAGTCAGGGGACCGATCAGCCCCAGCATTTT. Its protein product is CASSQGTDQPQHF.

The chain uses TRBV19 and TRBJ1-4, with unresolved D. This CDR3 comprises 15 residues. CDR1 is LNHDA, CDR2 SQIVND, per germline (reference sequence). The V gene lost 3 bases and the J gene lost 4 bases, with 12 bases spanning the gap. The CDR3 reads CASSIPGRNNEKLFF. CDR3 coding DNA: TGTGCCAGTAGTATCCCGGGCCGCAATAATGAAAAACTGTTTTTT.

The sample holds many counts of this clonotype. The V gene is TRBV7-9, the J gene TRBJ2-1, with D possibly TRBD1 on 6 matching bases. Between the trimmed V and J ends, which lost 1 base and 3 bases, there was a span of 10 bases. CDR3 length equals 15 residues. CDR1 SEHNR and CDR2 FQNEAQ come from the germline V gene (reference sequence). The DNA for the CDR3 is TGTGCCAGCAGCTTAGGATCAGGGGTCTACAATGAGCAGTTCTTC. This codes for CASSLGSGVYNEQFF. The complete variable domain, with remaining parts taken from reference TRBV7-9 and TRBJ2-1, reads DTGVSQNPRHKITKRGQNVTFRCDPISEHNRLYWYRQTLGQGPEFLTYFQNEAQLEKSRLLSDRFSAERPKGSFSTLEIQRTEQGDSAMYLCASSLGSGVYNEQFFGPGTRLTVL.

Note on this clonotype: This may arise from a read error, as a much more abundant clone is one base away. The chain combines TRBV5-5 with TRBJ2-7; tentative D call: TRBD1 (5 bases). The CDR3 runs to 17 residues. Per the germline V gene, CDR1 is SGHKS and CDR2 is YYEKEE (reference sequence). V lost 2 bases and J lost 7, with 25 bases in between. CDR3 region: CASSFPLGEKGYNEQYF. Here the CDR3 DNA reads TGTGCCAGCAGCTTCCCTCTTGGCGAGAAGGGGTACAATGAGCAGTACTTC. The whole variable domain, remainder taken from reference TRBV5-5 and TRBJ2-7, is DAGVTQSPTHLIKTRGQQVTLRCSPISGHKSVSWYQQVLGQGPQFIFQYYEKEERGRGNFPDRFSARQFPNYSSELNVNALLLGDSALYLCASSFPLGEKGYNEQYFGPGTRLTVT.